This T cell receptor (beta chain) was documented in a study of T-cell reconstitution after alpha-beta-depleted transplantation in children. The TCRbeta library incorporated unique molecular identifiers. One entry per CDR3 protein, called by TCRdb with MiXCR from the PCR reads. The sample lists about 500,000 distinct CDR3 sequences, about 33% occurring once. The CDR3 spans 16 residues. Trimming removed 0 bases from V and 1 base from J; junction bases left unmatched: 3. Germline lookup yields CDR1 SQVTM and CDR2 ANQGSEA. This clonotype came up a few times. V usage is TRBV29-1 and J usage is TRBJ2-1; 10 bases map to TRBD2. The sample consisted of PBMCs from the stem cell graft donor, taken from the stem cell graft. The source of this sequence is a human donor who donated a stem cell graft to a child with aplastic anemia. In nucleotides, the CDR3 is TGCAGCGTTGAAGACTCTAGCGGGAGATCCTACAATGAGCAGTTCTTC. The encoded protein is CSVEDSSGRSYNEQFF.